This T cell receptor beta chain was profiled in a study of T cell clonality in common variable immunodeficiency. This clone was counted ten times or more. Read data end 3 residues before the CDR3 end; the end is taken from the germline J gene. This CDR3 spans 14 amino acids. Germline V CDR1 and CDR2: LNHDA, SQIVND (reference sequence). Trimming removed 7 bases from V and 3 bases from J, with 10 bases in between. Sequencing was performed with immunoSEQ multiplex PCR; in TCRdb, only in-frame clones are kept and a portion is missing. The sample yields about 35,000 clones, without any singletons. Sequenced input: peripheral blood mononuclear cells. The J gene is TRBJ2-6, the V gene TRBV19; no definite D call. The TCR sequence derives from a person aged 18 to 75 in good health. The sequenced part of the CDR3 DNA is TGTGCCAGTATGCGCGCTGGTGGGGCCAACGTC. Its translation: CASMRAGGANV. The complete CDR3 protein is CASMRAGGANVLTF.